The subject of this entry is one T cell receptor beta chain. The antigen remains unidentified. The data originate from a study of T cell responses to AZD1222 COVID-19 vaccine. Study-wide results and limits: When two AZD1222 doses had been given, Spike-specific TCR breadth and depth rose. Regions 160-218 and 743-854 held dominance among vaccine-associated CD4 TCRs, which spanned spike.

The assay was immunoSEQ multiplex PCR, and TCRdb's table has in-frame clones only and misses some. This table holds approximately 67,000 clones, 89% found once. V was clipped by 6 bases and J by 4 bases, with 15 bases between them. The CDR3 loop spans 15 amino acids. Germline V gives CDR1 SEHNR, CDR2 FQNEAQ (reference sequence). Here the sequenced sample was peripheral blood, taken 28 days after the second AZD1222 dose. The origin of this receptor is an adult who received the AZD1222 COVID-19 vaccine. The chain links TRBV7-9 to TRBJ1-4; D unclear. CDR3 bases: TGTGCCAGCAGAGCCCCGGGGTTCCTTAATGAAAAACTGTTTTTT. Protein product: CASRAPGFLNEKLFF.